The source of this T cell receptor beta chain is a study of shared clonotypes between healthy human individuals. Adult Caucasians living in Nashville, Tennessee made up all of the donors. CDR3 length equals 13 residues. V lost 5 bases to trimming and J lost 4 bases, with 8 bases between them. The germline V gene encodes CDR1 SGHTA and CDR2 FQGNSA. Assay: immunoSEQ multiplex PCR; the TCRdb copy retains only in-frame clones and omits some. This table holds approximately 470,000 clones, more than 65% found once. The TCR sequence derives from a woman in her thirties or forties in good health. Some clones in this sample may be carry-over from other donors' samples. The chain employs TRBV7-2 and TRBJ2-2; D call uncertain. Sequenced sample: PBMCs. The chain's CDR3 is CASSLPSTGELFF. Written as DNA, the CDR3 is TGTGCCAGCAGCCTACCGAGCACCGGGGAGCTGTTTTTT.